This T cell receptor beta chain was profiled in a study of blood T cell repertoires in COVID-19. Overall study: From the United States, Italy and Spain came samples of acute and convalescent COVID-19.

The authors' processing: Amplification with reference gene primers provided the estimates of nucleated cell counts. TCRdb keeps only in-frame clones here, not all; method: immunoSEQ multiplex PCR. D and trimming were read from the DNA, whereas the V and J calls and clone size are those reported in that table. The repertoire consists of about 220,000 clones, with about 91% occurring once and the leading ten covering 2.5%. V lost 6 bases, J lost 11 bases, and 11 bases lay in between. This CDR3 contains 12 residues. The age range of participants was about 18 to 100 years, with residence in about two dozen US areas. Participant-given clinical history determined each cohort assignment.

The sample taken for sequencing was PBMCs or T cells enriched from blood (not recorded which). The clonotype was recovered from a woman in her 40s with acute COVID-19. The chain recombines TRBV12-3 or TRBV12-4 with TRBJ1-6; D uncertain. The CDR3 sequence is CASRPTRAPLHF. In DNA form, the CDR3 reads TGTGCCAGCAGACCTACCCGGGCACCCCTCCACTTT.